These 19 T cell receptor beta chains share one sample of origin, sequenced in a study of cytomegalovirus exposure and HLA in healthy donors. The PCR had 60 Vbeta and 13 Jbeta primers. Produced via immunoSEQ multiplex PCR; TCRdb's table is partial and in-frame only. The sample records roughly 120,000 clones, 77% being singletons. The sample was PBMCs. Receptors originate from a human donor in good health.

The chain carries TRBV11-2 and TRBJ2-7; 7 nucleotides match TRBD1. CDR1 is SGHAT and CDR2 is FQNNGV in the germline V gene. CDR3 size: 16 residues. With V trimmed by 6 bases and J by 7 bases, 18 bases remained unmatched. CDR3 coding DNA: TGTGCCAGCAGTCCTAGGACCGCCAGGGGGTTCAGAGAGCAGTACTTC. Its translation is CASSPRTARGFREQYF. Full variable domain (missing parts from reference TRBV11-2 and TRBJ2-7): EAGVAQSPRYKIIEKRQSVAFWCNPISGHATLYWYQQILGQGPKLLIQFQNNGVVDDSQLPKDRFSAERLKGVDSTLKIQPAKLEDSAVYLCASSPRTARGFREQYFGPGTRLTVT.

The genes are TRBV10-3 and TRBJ2-5; 9 bases line up with TRBD2. The V gene end was trimmed by 8 bases and the J gene end by 4 bases; junction bases not matched to a gene: 5. Germline V gene sequence: CDR1 ENHRY, CDR2 SYGVKD. This CDR3 is 13 amino acids long. The CDR3 protein is CAIWGGLAETQYF. CDR3 nucleotide sequence: TGTGCCATCTGGGGGGGACTAGCAGAGACCCAGTACTTC.

This chain joins TRBV18 and TRBJ1-3, with TRBD1 matching 8 bases. V lost 6 bases to trimming and J lost 0 bases; unmatched junction nucleotides: 7. Germline lookup yields CDR1 KGHSH and CDR2 LQKENI. This CDR3 spans 16 amino acids. CDR3 DNA: TGTGCCAGCTCTACGGACAGGGCAAGCTCTGGAAACACCATATATTTT. It specifies CASSTDRASSGNTIYF.

The chain combines TRBV18 with TRBJ1-2; no clear D. Trimming took 0 bases from V and 7 from J, leaving 15 bases between them. This CDR3 is 15 amino acids long. Germline V gene data show CDR1 as KGHSH and CDR2 as LQKENI. CDR3 residues: CASSPPTPSSGGYTF. CDR3 bases: TGTGCCAGCTCACCACCGACGCCGTCGTCGGGTGGCTACACCTTC.

The J gene is TRBJ1-1, the V gene TRBV6-1; D remains unclear. Trimming shortened V by 2 bases and J by 6 bases, and 10 bases separated the two germline ends. CDR3 length: 13 residues. Germline CDR1 MNHNS, CDR2 SASEGT. The CDR3 sequence: CASSESGGSEAFF. The DNA for the CDR3 is TGTGCCAGCAGTGAATCAGGAGGGTCTGAAGCTTTCTTT.

V gene TRBV30 combines with J gene TRBJ2-7; D unclear. The ends were cut back, 4 bases at V and 6 bases at J, with 19 bases in the middle. This CDR3 region has 14 residues. Germline lookup yields CDR1 GTSNPN and CDR2 SVGIG (reference sequence). For the CDR3, the DNA is TGTGCCTGGAACCTCGGTCCCTCGTCGGGCGAGCAGTACTTC. Amino acids: CAWNLGPSSGEQYF.

The V gene is TRBV6-1, the J gene TRBJ2-6, with unresolved D. There are 13 residues in the CDR3. V shed 5 bases and J shed 0 bases, with 2 bases lying between them. CDR1 and CDR2 (germline): MNHNS, SASEGT. CDR3 loop: CASSYSGANVLTF. The CDR3 coding sequence is TGTGCCAGCAGTTACTCTGGGGCCAACGTCCTGACTTTC.

The CDR3 DNA is TGTGCCAGCAGTTTCCTGGAGACCCAGTACTTC. This sequence encodes CASSFLETQYF. The genes are TRBV6-1 and TRBJ2-5; D not resolved. Per the germline V gene, CDR1 is MNHNS and CDR2 is SASEGT. The CDR3 extends over 11 amino acids. V gave up 5 bases and J gave up 5 bases, with 6 bases separating them.

V gene TRBV6-6 combines with J gene TRBJ2-7, with a possible D match to TRBD1 (6 bases). V was cut by 0 bases and J by 6 bases, with 12 bases left in between. The CDR3 runs 14 residues. The V gene's germline CDR1 is MNHNY and CDR2 SVGAGI (reference sequence). The chain's CDR3 is CASSYSGRGPEQYF. The CDR3 DNA follows: TGTGCCAGCAGTTACTCAGGCAGGGGACCCGAGCAGTACTTC.

Notes on this clone: Sequence at one end of the junction differs from germline and may be a read error. This rearrangement joins TRBV5-4 to TRBJ2-7; TRBD2 matches at 8 bases. The germline CDR1 and CDR2 sequences are SGHNT and YYREEE (reference sequence). The CDR3 is made up of 12 amino acids. CDR3 in amino acids: CASSPPGGYPNF. The CDR3 nucleotides read TGTGCCAGCAGCCCCCCGGGGGGGTACCCAAACTTC. Variable domain in full (rest from reference TRBV5-4 and TRBJ2-7): ETGVTQSPTHLIKTRGQQVTLRCSSQSGHNTVSWYQQALGQGPQFIFQYYREEENGRGNFPPRFSGLQFPNYSSELNVNALELDDSALYLCASSPPGGYPNFGPGTRLTVT.

V and J are TRBV4-2 and TRBJ2-7; 7 nucleotides align to TRBD1. After removal of 4 bases from V and 5 bases from J, the junction contained 11 bases not matched to a gene. The V gene's germline CDR1 is LGHNA and CDR2 YNFKEQ. The CDR3 covers 15 residues. The CDR3 region is CASSPRTGGTNEQYF. For the CDR3, the DNA is TGTGCCAGCAGCCCTCGGACAGGAGGAACGAACGAGCAGTACTTC.

The V call is TRBV5-6, the J call TRBJ2-3, with 10 bases aligning to TRBD1. Unmatched junction bases numbered 3, after V lost 0 bases and J lost 2 bases. CDR3 length: 16 residues. Germline CDR1 is SGHDT and CDR2 is YYEEEE. CDR3: CASSLAGQGDTDTQYF. The CDR3, as DNA: TGTGCCAGCAGCTTGGCCGGACAGGGGGACACAGATACGCAGTATTTT.

V and J are TRBV7-9 and TRBJ1-1; D is perhaps TRBD1 (6 bases). Germline V gives CDR1 SEHNR, CDR2 FQNEAQ (reference sequence). The CDR3 sequence is 11 residues long. V lost 5 bases and J 8 bases, leaving 9 bases between the germline ends. The chain's CDR3 is CASSLGGEAFF. CDR3 nucleotide sequence: TGTGCCAGCAGCCTTGGGGGCGAAGCTTTCTTT.

The rearrangement uses TRBV5-1 and TRBJ2-1; TRBD2 agrees at 13 bases. J was trimmed by 5 bases and V by 2 bases; bases with no gene match: 7. The CDR3 has 17 residues. Germline V gene data show CDR1 as SGHRS and CDR2 as YFSETQ. CDR3 region: CASSFAMTSGGNNEQFF. In DNA form, the CDR3 reads TGCGCCAGCAGCTTCGCTATGACTAGCGGGGGGAACAATGAGCAGTTCTTC.

V gene TRBV2 combines with J gene TRBJ2-2; D is possibly TRBD2 (5 bases). This CDR3 comprises 12 residues. Germline values: CDR1 SNHLY, CDR2 FYNNEI. V dropped 5 bases and J dropped 7 bases, with 8 bases sitting between them. CDR3 sequence: CASSIAYGELFF. CDR3 sequence (DNA): TGTGCCAGCAGTATAGCGTACGGGGAGCTGTTTTTT. Full variable domain (rest looked up from reference TRBV2 and TRBJ2-2): EPEVTQTPSHQVTQMGQEVILRCVPISNHLYFYWYRQILGQKVEFLVSFYNNEISEKSEIFDDQFSVERPDGSNFTLKIRSTKLEDSAMYFCASSIAYGELFFGEGSRLTVL.

V and J are TRBV5-1 and TRBJ2-5, with D possibly being TRBD1 (5 bases). The DNA end is a closer match to TRBJ2-7, so the J assignment may be wrong. This CDR3 spans 14 amino acids. Looked up from germline, CDR1 is SGHRS and CDR2 is YFSETQ. CDR3 nucleotides: TGCGCCAGCAGCTTGGTGCCAGGGTACTACGAGCAGTACTTC. Amino acids: CASSLVPGYYEQYF.

J is TRBJ2-5 and V is TRBV28; 9 positions agree with TRBD1. The better agreement between TRBJ2-7 and the DNA end casts doubt on the J call. There are 17 residues in the CDR3. From germline, CDR1 is MDHEN and CDR2 SYDVKM. CDR3 region: CASSRPGTGPSSYEQYF. For the CDR3, the DNA is TGTGCCAGCAGCCGTCCCGGGACAGGGCCAAGCTCCTACGAGCAGTACTTC.

V is TRBV27 and J is TRBJ1-1; tentative D call: TRBD1 (6 bases). The CDR3 has 15 amino acids. CDR1 is MNHEY and CDR2 is SMNVEV in the germline V gene (reference sequence). Deletions cut 5 bases from V and 0 bases from J, with 13 bases between. CDR3 in DNA: TGTGCCAGCAGTCCCCGGACAGACATGAACACTGAAGCTTTCTTT. It encodes CASSPRTDMNTEAFF.

This clone has a single count. CDR3 residues: CASSWDLGPYEQYF. CDR3 nucleotide sequence: TGTGCCAGCAGCTGGGACTTGGGCCCCTACGAGCAGTACTTC. The chain links TRBV5-5 to TRBJ2-7; D may be TRBD2 (6 bases). The CDR3 loop spans 14 amino acids. Trimming took off 3 bases at V and 2 bases at J, with 12 bases between the two ends. Germline CDR1 and CDR2: SGHKS and YYEKEE (reference sequence).